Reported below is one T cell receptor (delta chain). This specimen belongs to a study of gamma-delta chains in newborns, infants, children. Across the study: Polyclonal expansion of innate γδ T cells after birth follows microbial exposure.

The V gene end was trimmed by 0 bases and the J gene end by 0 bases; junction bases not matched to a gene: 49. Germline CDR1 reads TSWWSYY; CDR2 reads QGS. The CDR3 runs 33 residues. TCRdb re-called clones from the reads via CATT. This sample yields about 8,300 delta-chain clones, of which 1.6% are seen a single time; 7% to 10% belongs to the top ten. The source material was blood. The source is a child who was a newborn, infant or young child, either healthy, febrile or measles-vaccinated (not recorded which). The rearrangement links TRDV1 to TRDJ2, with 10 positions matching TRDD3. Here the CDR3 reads CALGELAVSRLGDRGKVFRNDACGSALTAQLFF. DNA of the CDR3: TGTGCTCTTGGGGAACTAGCGGTAAGTAGACTGGGGGATCGGGGCAAGGTTTTTCGTAATGATGCCTGTGGTAGTGCTTTGACAGCACAACTCTTCTTT.